The subject of this entry is one TCR beta chain. The data derive from a study of identifying expanded T cells in peripheral blood. Germline V gives CDR1 MNHEY, CDR2 SMNVEV (reference sequence). The trim removed 3 bases at V and 2 bases at J, leaving 6 bases unmatched. The length of the CDR3 is 15 residues. The assay was immunoSEQ multiplex PCR, and TCRdb's table has in-frame clones only and misses some. The data show more than 45,000 clones, around 83% seen once. The sequence came from a person aged 18 to 70 in good health. The rearrangement uses TRBV27 and TRBJ2-7; 8 nucleotides align to TRBD2. The sequencing input was blood. CDR3 region: CASSLKSTSAYEQYF. The CDR3 bases are TGTGCCAGCAGTTTGAAGTCGACTAGCGCCTACGAGCAGTACTTC.